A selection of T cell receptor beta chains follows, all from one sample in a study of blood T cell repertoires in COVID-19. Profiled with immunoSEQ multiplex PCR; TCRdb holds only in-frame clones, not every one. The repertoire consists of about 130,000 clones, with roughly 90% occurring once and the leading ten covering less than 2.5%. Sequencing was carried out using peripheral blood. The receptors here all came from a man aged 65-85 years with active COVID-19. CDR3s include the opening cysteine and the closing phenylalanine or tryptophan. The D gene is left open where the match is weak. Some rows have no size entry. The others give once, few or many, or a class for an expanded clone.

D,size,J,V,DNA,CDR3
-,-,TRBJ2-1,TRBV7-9,TGTGCCAGCAGCCCGCCGGGAACGACCTCCTACAATGAGCAGTTCTTC,CASSPPGTTSYNEQFF
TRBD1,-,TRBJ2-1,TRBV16,TGTGCCAGCAGCCAGGGACAGGGAACCCTCAATGAGCAGTTCTTC,CASSQGQGTLNEQFF
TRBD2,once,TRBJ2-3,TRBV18,TGTGCCAGCTCACTGCGACTAGCGGGAGACACAGATACGCAGTATTTT,CASSLRLAGDTDTQYF
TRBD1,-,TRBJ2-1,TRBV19,TGTGCCAGTGGACCTGGGACAGCTGGAGGATCCTACAATGAGCAGTTCTTC,CASGPGTAGGSYNEQFF
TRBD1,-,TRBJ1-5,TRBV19,TGTGCCAGTAGATCAAGGGGGACAGGCAATCAGCCCCAGCATTTT,CASRSRGTGNQPQHF
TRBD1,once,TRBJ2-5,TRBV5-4,TGTGCCAGCAGCCCGGGACAGGGGGATAGAGAGACCCAGTACTTC,CASSPGQGDRETQYF
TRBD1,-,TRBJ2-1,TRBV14,TGTGCCAGCAGCCCACCGGGACAGGGATGGGATGAGCAGTTCTTC,CASSPPGQGWDEQFF
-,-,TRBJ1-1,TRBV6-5,TGTGCCAGCACCAACCCCCCAGGGAACACTGAAGCTTTCTTT,CASTNPPGNTEAFF
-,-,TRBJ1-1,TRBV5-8,TGTGCCAGCAGCCCCCGGGGGGTAGGCACTGAAGCTTTCTTT,CASSPRGVGTEAFF
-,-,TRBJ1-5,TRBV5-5,TGTGCCAGCAGCTTGGAAGTCAACCGGGAGGGCAATCAGCCCCAGCATTTT,CASSLEVNREGNQPQHF